This TCR beta chain was captured by sequencing in a study of CD8+CD57+ T cells in acquired aplastic anemia. Notes on the study in general: Comparison of patients with controls identified around 30 shared CD8+ CDR3 sequences.

Worth noting for this clonotype: The antigen is not known.

TCR beta VDJ and CDR3 profiles were obtained from a genomic DNA template. MiXCR, applied by TCRdb to the reads, yields one record per CDR3 protein. The table has hundreds of thousands of distinct CDR3 sequences, roughly 53% seen once; the top ten hold roughly 21%. Sequenced patients had shown CD8+CD57+ cell expansion by flow cytometry. The diagnosis in all patients was severe acquired aplastic anemia. Therapy had not been given to patients before blood sampling. The CDR3 loop spans 15 amino acids. V shed 10 bases and J shed 1 base, with 16 bases lying between them. CDR1 is SNHLY and CDR2 is FYNNEI in the germline V gene.

The clonotype comes from a human donor with aplastic anemia. Material: sorted CD4+, CD8+, or CD8+CD57+ T cells (not recorded which) from PBMCs. V and J are TRBV2 and TRBJ1-4; no clear D. This chain's CDR3 is CATREDQITNEKLFF. CDR3 nucleotide sequence: TGTGCCACTCGGGAGGATCAGATAACTAATGAAAAACTGTTTTTT. Full variable domain (rest looked up from reference TRBV2 and TRBJ1-4): EPEVTQTPSHQVTQMGQEVILRCVPISNHLYFYWYRQILGQKVEFLVSFYNNEISEKSEIFDDQFSVERPDGSNFTLKIRSTKLEDSAMYFCATREDQITNEKLFFGSGTQLSVL.